This is a list of T cell receptor beta chains from one sample in a study of blood T cell repertoires in COVID-19. Profiled with immunoSEQ multiplex PCR; TCRdb holds only in-frame clones, not every one. There are about 200,000 clones in the sample; around 85% occur only once, and 0.78% lies in the top ten. The sequencing sample was made of peripheral blood. These receptors were collected from a woman in her 70s with acute or convalescent COVID-19. CDR3s include the opening cysteine and the closing phenylalanine or tryptophan. D genes are given only for firm matches. Clone sizes are given selectively: once, few, many, or a class where the clone is expanded.

CAHQGATSLYEQYF	TGTGCCCATCAGGGGGCGACCTCCCTTTACGAGCAGTACTTC	TRBJ2-7	-	TRBD1	TRBV28
CASGSSGSTNEQFF	TGTGCCAGCGGCTCTAGCGGGAGTACCAATGAGCAGTTCTTC	TRBJ2-1	-	TRBD2	TRBV6-6
CASSELHNEQFF	TGTGCCAGCAGCGAACTCCACAATGAGCAGTTCTTC	TRBJ2-1	-	-	TRBV3-1/TRBV3-2
CASSLARPVTNYGYTF	TGTGCCAGCAGCTTGGCCAGGCCAGTCACTAACTATGGCTACACCTTC	TRBJ1-2	-	-	TRBV5-6
CASSPPGLAGAGETQYF	TGTGCCAGCAGCCCACCGGGACTAGCGGGAGCCGGGGAGACCCAGTACTTC	TRBJ2-5	-	TRBD2	TRBV7-2
CASSPHDVKNTEAFF	TGCGCCAGCAGCCCACACGATGTGAAGAACACTGAAGCTTTCTTT	TRBJ1-1	-	-	TRBV4-1
CASSPETGNQPQHF	TGTGCCAGCTCACCAGAGACAGGGAATCAGCCCCAGCATTTT	TRBJ1-5	-	TRBD1	TRBV18
CASRRTVNNEQFF	TGTGCCAGCAGAAGGACAGTTAACAATGAGCAGTTCTTC	TRBJ2-1	-	-	TRBV6-5
CASSLAFGGQGDGYTF	TGTGCCAGCAGCTTAGCCTTCGGCGGACAGGGAGACGGCTACACCTTC	TRBJ1-2	-	TRBD1	TRBV11-3
CASRRGTARAKNIQYF	TGTGCCAGCAGGAGGGGGACAGCTCGAGCCAAAAACATTCAGTACTTC	TRBJ2-4	-	TRBD1	TRBV2
CASTGVNTEAFF	TGTGCCAGCACAGGGGTAAACACTGAAGCTTTCTTT	TRBJ1-1	-	-	TRBV25-1
CASSQGTGGNTEAFF	TGTGCCAGCAGCCAAGGGACGGGAGGGAACACTGAAGCTTTCTTT	TRBJ1-1	once	-	TRBV3-1/TRBV3-2
CASSMLAVSNYGYTF	TGTGCCAGTAGTATGTTGGCAGTCTCTAACTATGGCTACACCTTC	TRBJ1-2	-	-	TRBV19
CASSISGGPYEQYF	TGTGCCAGTAGTATTTCCGGGGGACCCTACGAGCAGTACTTC	TRBJ2-7	once	-	TRBV19
CASSLLGGDQPQHF	TGTGCCAGCAGCCTCCTAGGGGGAGATCAGCCCCAGCATTTT	TRBJ1-5	-	-	TRBV9
CASSQQWATGFGVGGYTF	TGTGCCAGCAGCCAACAATGGGCGACAGGGTTTGGGGTTGGCGGCTACACCTTC	TRBJ1-2	-	TRBD1	TRBV14
CASSLEGTYNSPLHF	TGTGCCAGCAGTTTAGAGGGGACATATAATTCACCCCTCCACTTT	TRBJ1-6	-	-	TRBV27
CASSPSDRVYEQYF	TGTGCCAGCAGCCCGTCCGACAGGGTCTACGAGCAGTACTTC	TRBJ2-7	-	TRBD1	TRBV5-4
CASGPATNEKLFF	TGTGCCAGTGGTCCAGCAACTAATGAAAAACTGTTTTTT	TRBJ1-4	-	-	TRBV28